The TCR beta chain under discussion was sequenced for a study of blood T cell repertoires in COVID-19. Data came from immunoSEQ multiplex PCR; TCRdb stores just in-frame clones and leaves some out. The top ten clones hold around 9% of a sample with 310,000 or so clones, about nine tenths of them seen once. The CDR3 covers 17 residues. The V gene's germline CDR1 is LNHDA and CDR2 SQIVND (reference sequence). J lost 4 bases, V lost 3 bases, and 9 bases had no gene match. The chain employs TRBV19 and TRBJ2-3, with TRBD2 identical over 11 bases. Sequenced: PBMCs or T cells enriched from blood (not recorded which). This receptor was obtained from a woman in her late teens or twenties who had recovered from COVID-19. CDR3 sequence: CASSMYSGGAVADTQYF. The CDR3 DNA sequence: TGTGCCAGTAGTATGTATAGCGGGGGGGCCGTCGCAGATACGCAGTATTTT.